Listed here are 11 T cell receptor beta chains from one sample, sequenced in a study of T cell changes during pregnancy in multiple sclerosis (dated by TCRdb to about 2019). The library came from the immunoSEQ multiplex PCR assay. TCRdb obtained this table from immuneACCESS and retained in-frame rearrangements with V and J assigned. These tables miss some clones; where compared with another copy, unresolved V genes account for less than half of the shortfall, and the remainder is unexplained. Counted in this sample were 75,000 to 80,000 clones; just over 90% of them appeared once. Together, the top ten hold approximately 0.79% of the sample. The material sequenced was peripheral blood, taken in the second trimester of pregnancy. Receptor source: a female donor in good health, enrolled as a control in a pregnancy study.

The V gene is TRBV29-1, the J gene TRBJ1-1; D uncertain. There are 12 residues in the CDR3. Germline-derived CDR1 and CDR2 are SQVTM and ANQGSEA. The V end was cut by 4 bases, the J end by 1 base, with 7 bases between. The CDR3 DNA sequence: TGCAGCGTTGGGAGACCGAACACTGAAGCTTTCTTT. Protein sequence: CSVGRPNTEAFF.

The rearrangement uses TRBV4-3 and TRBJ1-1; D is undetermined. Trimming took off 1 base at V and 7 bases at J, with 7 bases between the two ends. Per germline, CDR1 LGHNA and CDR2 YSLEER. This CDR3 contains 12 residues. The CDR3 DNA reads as TGCGCCAGCAGCCAAGCAGGATATGAAGCTTTCTTT. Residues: CASSQAGYEAFF.

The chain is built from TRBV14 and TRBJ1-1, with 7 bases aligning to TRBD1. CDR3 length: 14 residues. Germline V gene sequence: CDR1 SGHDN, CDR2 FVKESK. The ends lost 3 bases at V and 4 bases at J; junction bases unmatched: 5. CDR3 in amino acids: CASSQAGGPTEAFF. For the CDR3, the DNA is TGTGCCAGCAGCCAGGCAGGGGGACCCACTGAAGCTTTCTTT.

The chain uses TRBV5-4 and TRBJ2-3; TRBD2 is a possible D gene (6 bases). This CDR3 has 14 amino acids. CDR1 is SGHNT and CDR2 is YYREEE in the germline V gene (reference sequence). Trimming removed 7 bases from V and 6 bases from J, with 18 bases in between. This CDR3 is CASGTTSSRDTQYF. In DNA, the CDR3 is TGTGCCAGCGGCACCACTAGCTCCCGGGATACGCAGTATTTT.

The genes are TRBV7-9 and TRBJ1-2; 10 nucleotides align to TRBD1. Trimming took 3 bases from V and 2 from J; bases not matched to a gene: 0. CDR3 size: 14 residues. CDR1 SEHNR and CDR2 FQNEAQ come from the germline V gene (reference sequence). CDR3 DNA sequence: TGTGCCAGCAGCTTGGGACAGGGGAACTATGGCTACACCTTC. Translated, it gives CASSLGQGNYGYTF.

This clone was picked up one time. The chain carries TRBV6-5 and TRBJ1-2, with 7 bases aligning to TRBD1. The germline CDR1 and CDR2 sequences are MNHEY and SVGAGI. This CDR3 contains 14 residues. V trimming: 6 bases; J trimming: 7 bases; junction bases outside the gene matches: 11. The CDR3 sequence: CASRRETGRSGYTF. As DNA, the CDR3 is TGTGCCAGCAGGAGGGAGACAGGGAGGTCTGGCTACACCTTC.

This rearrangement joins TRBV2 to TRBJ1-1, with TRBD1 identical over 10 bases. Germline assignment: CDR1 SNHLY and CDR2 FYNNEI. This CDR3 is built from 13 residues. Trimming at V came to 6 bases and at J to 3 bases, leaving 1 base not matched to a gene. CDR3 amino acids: CASRTGGYTEAFF. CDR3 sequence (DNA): TGTGCCAGCAGGACAGGGGGCTACACTGAAGCTTTCTTT.

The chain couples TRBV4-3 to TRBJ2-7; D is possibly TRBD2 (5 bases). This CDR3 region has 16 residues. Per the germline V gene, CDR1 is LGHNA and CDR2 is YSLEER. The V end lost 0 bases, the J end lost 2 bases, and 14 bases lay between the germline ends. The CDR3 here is CASSQDNTAGTYEQYF. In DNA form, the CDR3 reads TGCGCCAGCAGCCAAGATAACACGGCCGGGACCTACGAGCAGTACTTC.

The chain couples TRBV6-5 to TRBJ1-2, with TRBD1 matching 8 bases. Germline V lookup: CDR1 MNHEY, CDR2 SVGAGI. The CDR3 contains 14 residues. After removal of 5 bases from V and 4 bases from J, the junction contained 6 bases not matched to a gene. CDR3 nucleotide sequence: TGTGCCAGCAGTGAGCTGGGACAGGTCTATGGCTACACCTTC. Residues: CASSELGQVYGYTF.

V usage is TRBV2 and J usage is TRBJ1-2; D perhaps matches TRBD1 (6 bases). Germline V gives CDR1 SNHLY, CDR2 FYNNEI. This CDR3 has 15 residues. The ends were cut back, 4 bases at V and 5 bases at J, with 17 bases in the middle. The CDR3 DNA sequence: TGTGCCAGCAGTGTCCCAGGGGCAGGACAGTATGGCTACACCTTC. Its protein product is CASSVPGAGQYGYTF.

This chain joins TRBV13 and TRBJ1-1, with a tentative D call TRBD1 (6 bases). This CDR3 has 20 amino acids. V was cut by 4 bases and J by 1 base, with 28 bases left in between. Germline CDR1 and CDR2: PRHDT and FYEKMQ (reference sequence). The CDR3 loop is CASSSQGLLSPGPANTEAFF. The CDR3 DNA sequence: TGTGCCAGCAGCTCCCAGGGGTTACTTAGTCCTGGTCCGGCGAACACTGAAGCTTTCTTT. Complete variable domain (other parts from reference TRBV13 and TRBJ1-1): AAGVIQSPRHLIKEKRETATLKCYPIPRHDTVYWYQQGPGQDPQFLISFYEKMQSDKGSIPDRFSAQQFSDYHSELNMSSLELGDSALYFCASSSQGLLSPGPANTEAFFGQGTRLTVV.